The rows below give T cell receptor beta chains drawn from one sample of a study of CD8+CD57+ T cells in acquired aplastic anemia. One entry per CDR3 protein, called by TCRdb with MiXCR from the reads. The sample holds 150,000 to 200,000 distinct CDR3 sequences, just over 45% seen once. Sequencing was performed on sorted CD4+, CD8+, or CD8+CD57+ T cells (not recorded which) from PBMCs. The source of these receptors is a human donor in good health. Both conserved end residues are part of each CDR3.

J gene	V gene	CDR3 protein
TRBJ1-6	TRBV19	CASSIAGMNSPLHF
TRBJ2-2	TRBV12-3/TRBV12-4	CASSAGGIQTGELFF
TRBJ2-1	TRBV6-5	CASSNAFTSGIGDEQFF
TRBJ2-7	TRBV11-3	CASSFTSGSRQYF
TRBJ2-2	TRBV19	CASSILGVTNTGELFF
TRBJ2-1	TRBV29-1	CTFLKRGYNEQFF
TRBJ1-3	TRBV19	CASSIGISGNTIYF
TRBJ2-1	TRBV24-1	CATSDRSGRAYNEQFF
TRBJ2-2	TRBV15	CATSRETVVVNTGELFF
TRBJ2-7	TRBV10-3	CAIGTTTSTYEQYF
TRBJ1-6	TRBV19	CASSFQGAQNSPLYF
TRBJ1-3	TRBV14	CASSQAGGPYSGNTIYF
TRBJ2-5	TRBV7-6	CASSLSGTAYQETQYF
TRBJ2-7	TRBV20-1	CSARPDSSYEQYF
TRBJ1-3	TRBV9	CASSARSSGNTIYF
TRBJ2-7	TRBV15	CATSAGRSGEQYF
TRBJ1-6	TRBV19	CASSPGQRDSPLHF